The source of this T cell receptor (beta chain) is a study of human T cells and chemical hapten exposure. From germline, CDR1 is SQVTM and CDR2 ANQGSEA. The ends lost 7 bases at V and 4 bases at J; junction bases unmatched: 8. The CDR3 totals 13 residues. TCRdb independently ran MiXCR on the RACE reads; one entry per CDR3 protein. The data show 130,000 or so distinct CDR3 sequences, approximately 10% seen once. Ten or more counts support this clonotype. Specified time point: patch test 3, about 24 weeks after DPC sensitization. Treatment indicated: therapeutic diphenylcyclopropenone sensitization with weekly scalp DPC. Each patch test followed a blood draw. It was unfractionated whole blood from which total RNA was extracted.

The material sequenced was whole blood, taken in connection with sensitization to the hapten diphenylcyclopropenone (DPC). The sequence was collected from a woman aged 50 to 65 with alopecia areata. Some clones in this sample may be carry-over from other donors' samples. The chain has TRBV29-1 and TRBJ1-1; 8 positions match TRBD1. The chain's CDR3 is CSAPTGGSTEAFF. In DNA, the CDR3 is TGCAGCGCCCCCACAGGGGGGAGCACTGAAGCTTTCTTT.